One and the same sample provided the 32 T cell receptor beta chains below, sequenced in a study of blood T cell repertoires in COVID-19 (dated by TCRdb to between 2020 and 2021). Library prep was done by the immunoSEQ multiplex PCR assay. TCRdb limited this immuneACCESS table to in-frame rearrangements with V and J called. A share of clones is missing; checked studies link under half to unresolved V genes, and the rest is unexplained. This sample has roughly 410,000 clones in its table, and over 75% of those were observed once. The top ten clonotypes cover about 2.3% of the sample. The sequenced sample was peripheral blood. These receptors originate from a woman aged 60-75 years with COVID-19, enrolled during active disease.

The chain employs TRBV27 and TRBJ2-5; 7 nucleotides agree with TRBD2. Germline-derived CDR1 and CDR2 are MNHEY and SMNVEV (reference sequence). CDR3 length: 15 residues. J gave up 3 bases and V 4 bases, and 8 bases lay outside the gene matches. The CDR3 loop is CASSSAGAAEETQYF. As DNA, the CDR3 is TGTGCCAGCAGTTCCGCGGGAGCGGCCGAAGAGACCCAGTACTTC.

This chain connects TRBV6-5 to TRBJ1-6; 9 bases align to TRBD1. The CDR3 is made up of 15 amino acids. CDR1 and CDR2 from the germline V gene are MNHEY and SVGAGI. The trim removed 5 bases at V and 10 bases at J, leaving 9 bases unmatched. Here the CDR3 reads CASSRLGTGKSPLHF. In nucleotides, the CDR3 is TGTGCCAGCAGTCGCTTGGGGACAGGGAAATCACCCCTCCACTTT.

This sequence joins TRBV10-2 and TRBJ2-4, with D possibly TRBD2 on 7 matching bases. Germline CDR1 WSHSY, CDR2 SAAADI. The CDR3 is made up of 15 amino acids. The V and J ends lost 8 bases and 1 base respectively, with 15 bases between them. In DNA, the CDR3 is TGCGCCAGCGCTGGGGGGCGGGGGGCCAAAAACATTCAGTACTTC. Translation: CASAGGRGAKNIQYF.

The CDR3 loop is CASVKNTGELFF. As DNA, the CDR3 is TGTGCCAGTGTTAAGAACACCGGGGAGCTGTTTTTT. The chain has TRBV19 and TRBJ2-2, with D unclear. The germline CDR1 and CDR2 sequences are LNHDA and SQIVND (reference sequence). The V and J ends lost 8 bases and 1 base respectively, with 5 bases between them. The CDR3 runs 12 residues.

The CDR3 protein is CASSEATGDSYEQYF. In DNA form, the CDR3 reads TGTGCCAGCAGTGAAGCGACAGGGGACTCCTACGAGCAGTACTTC. The V call is TRBV2, the J call TRBJ2-7; TRBD1 matches 8 bases. Looked up from germline, CDR1 is SNHLY and CDR2 is FYNNEI. V lost 0 bases and J lost 0; bases outside the gene matches: 1. The CDR3 is 15 residues long.

The chain carries TRBV18 and TRBJ2-5, with D perhaps matching TRBD1 (6 bases). Trimming left V 8 bases short and J 4 bases short, with 17 bases between. The CDR3 totals 14 residues. Germline CDR1 is KGHSH and CDR2 is LQKENI. The CDR3 DNA sequence: TGTGCCAGCCGACGGACAGAGGGCGGAGAGACCCAGTACTTC. Its protein is CASRRTEGGETQYF. Filled out from reference TRBV18 and TRBJ2-5, the complete variable domain reads NAGVMQNPRHLVRRRGQEARLRCSPMKGHSHVYWYRQLPEEGLKFMVYLQKENIIDESGMPKERFSAEFPKEGPSILRIQQVVRGDSAAYFCASRRTEGGETQYFGPGTRLLVL.

CDR3 protein: CASRSRGRGQPQHF. CDR3 nucleotides: TGTGCCAGCCGCTCACGGGGAAGAGGTCAGCCCCAGCATTTT. This chain uses TRBV6-5 with TRBJ1-5; D is ambiguous. Trimming cost V 8 bases and J 6 bases, with 17 bases left between them. The germline V gene encodes CDR1 MNHEY and CDR2 SVGAGI. The CDR3 extends over 14 amino acids.

The rearrangement joins TRBV18 to TRBJ2-7; a weak D match, TRBD2 (7 bases). The V gene's germline CDR1 is KGHSH and CDR2 LQKENI. The length of the CDR3 is 14 residues. Trimming stripped 8 bases from V and 2 bases from J, with 16 bases between. The CDR3 loop is CASHQGGGPYEQYF. In nucleotides, the CDR3 is TGTGCCAGCCATCAAGGGGGGGGGCCCTACGAGCAGTACTTC.

The chain couples TRBV7-2 to TRBJ2-3; 9 bases are a match to TRBD2. From germline, CDR1 is SGHTA and CDR2 FQGNSA. V lost 3 bases and J lost 10; bases outside the gene matches: 8. The CDR3 extends over 14 amino acids. CDR3: CASSLGTSLVAQYF. CDR3 coding DNA: TGTGCCAGCAGCTTGGGGACTAGCCTCGTAGCGCAGTATTTT.

The chain links TRBV20-1 to TRBJ1-2; D call uncertain. This CDR3 comprises 14 residues. Trimming removed 3 bases at V and 4 bases at J, with 15 bases between. From germline, CDR1 is DFQATT and CDR2 SNEGSKA (reference sequence). The CDR3 spells CSASGFGRLYGYTF. The CDR3 bases are TGCAGTGCTAGTGGGTTCGGCAGGCTCTATGGCTACACCTTC.

The gene calls are TRBV5-4 and TRBJ2-1; weak D call: TRBD1 (8 bases). CDR3 length: 14 amino acids. CDR1 is SGHNT and CDR2 is YYREEE in the germline V gene (reference sequence). The V end lost 4 bases, the J end lost 6 bases, and 14 bases lay between the germline ends. The CDR3 DNA is TGTGCCAGCAGCAGACAGGGGAGGGGCAATGAGCAGTTCTTC. Translation: CASSRQGRGNEQFF.

This clone has just a few counts. This chain joins TRBV19 and TRBJ1-1; D is ambiguous. Trimming took 9 bases from V and 0 from J, leaving 14 bases between them. Germline CDR1 is LNHDA and CDR2 is SQIVND (reference sequence). The CDR3 runs to 14 residues. The CDR3 DNA sequence: TGTGCCAGCCGCGAGGGATTACTGAACACTGAAGCTTTCTTT. This codes for CASREGLLNTEAFF.

This clone has only one observation. Compared with germline, one end of the junction differs, possibly owing to a read error. This rearrangement joins TRBV27 to TRBJ2-5, with D uncertain. CDR3 size: 14 residues. Germline values: CDR1 MNHEY, CDR2 SMNVEV (reference sequence). The chain's CDR3 is CASSLSPSGETQYF. CDR3 DNA: TGTGCCAGCAGTCTATCCCCATCGGGAGAGACCCAGTACTTC.

The chain employs TRBV28 and TRBJ2-7; D might be TRBD2 (5 bases). V was pared by 8 bases and J by 0 bases, with 14 bases between. Germline CDR1 MDHEN, CDR2 SYDVKM. The CDR3 consists of 14 residues. CDR3 in DNA: TGTGCCAGCGAGGCGGGCGGACCCTCCTACGAGCAGTACTTC. Translated, it gives CASEAGGPSYEQYF. The whole variable domain, remainder taken from reference TRBV28 and TRBJ2-7, is DVKVTQSSRYLVKRTGEKVFLECVQDMDHENMFWYRQDPGLGLRLIYFSYDVKMKEKGDIPEGYSVSREKKERFSLILESASTNQTSMYLCASEAGGPSYEQYFGPGTRLTVT.

The DNA of the CDR3 is TGTGCCAGCAGCCAGGGTACAGGGGGCACTGAAGCTTTCTTT. Residues: CASSQGTGGTEAFF. V and J are TRBV3-1 (or the pseudogene TRBV3-2) and TRBJ1-1, with TRBD1 matching over 8 bases. The CDR3 is 14 residues long. With V trimmed by 3 bases and J by 4 bases, 4 bases remained unmatched. CDR1 and CDR2 from the germline V gene are LGHDT and YNNKEL (reference sequence).

This chain uses TRBV11-3 with TRBJ2-1; TRBD2 matches at 14 bases. This CDR3 has 15 residues. V lost 6 bases to trimming and J lost 8 bases; unmatched junction nucleotides: 6. The germline V gene encodes CDR1 SGHNT and CDR2 YENEEA. Here the CDR3 reads CASRSGTSGGDEQFF. CDR3 bases: TGTGCCAGCAGGTCCGGGACTAGCGGGGGAGATGAGCAGTTCTTC.

J is TRBJ2-5 and V is TRBV30, with D maybe TRBD1 (5 bases). This CDR3 region has 14 residues. V was shortened by 1 base and J by 5 bases, with 14 bases between the two germline ends. Germline-derived CDR1 and CDR2 are GTSNPN and SVGIG (reference sequence). CDR3 nucleotide sequence: TGTGCCTGGAGTGGGGGCGTCCCCGGGGAGACCCAGTACTTC. Its translation is CAWSGGVPGETQYF.

Here the CDR3 DNA reads TGTGCCAGCAGTGAAGCCCAAGGGAGGGAGACCCAGTACTTC. The encoded protein is CASSEAQGRETQYF. The rearrangement joins TRBV6-1 to TRBJ2-5; D might be TRBD2 (6 bases). V was pared by 0 bases and J by 5 bases, with 10 bases between. There are 14 residues in the CDR3. Germline CDR1 and CDR2: MNHNS and SASEGT.

Here the CDR3 reads CASSQLGQGANGYTF. The CDR3 coding sequence is TGTGCCAGCAGCCAATTAGGACAGGGGGCGAATGGCTACACCTTC. The chain carries TRBV3-1 (or the pseudogene TRBV3-2) and TRBJ1-2; 11 bases align to TRBD1. CDR3 length: 15 residues. The trim removed 2 bases at V and 6 bases at J, leaving 5 bases unmatched. The germline V gene has CDR1 LGHDT and CDR2 YNNKEL (reference sequence).

The rearrangement uses TRBV18 and TRBJ1-2; tentatively, D is TRBD1 (5 bases). This CDR3 contains 14 residues. Germline CDR1 reads KGHSH; CDR2 reads LQKENI. V gave up 3 bases and J gave up 10 bases, with 18 bases separating them. The DNA of the CDR3 is TGTGCCAGCTCACCTGGGGGGGGTCCTGTTGTCTACACCTTC. Translation: CASSPGGGPVVYTF.

The chain couples TRBV5-5 to TRBJ2-7; 9 nucleotides align to TRBD1. This CDR3 comprises 14 residues. The V segment lost 6 bases and the J segment 3 bases; nucleotides outside the gene matches: 7. The germline CDR1 and CDR2 sequences are SGHKS and YYEKEE (reference sequence). This CDR3 reads CASIRDRAYYEQYF. DNA for the CDR3: TGTGCCAGCATCAGGGACAGGGCGTACTACGAGCAGTACTTC.

V and J are TRBV7-2 and TRBJ1-4; 7 bases match TRBD1. The CDR3 loop spans 14 amino acids. V dropped 4 bases and J dropped 8; count of bases not matched to a gene: 7. From germline, CDR1 is SGHTA and CDR2 FQGNSA. The CDR3 nucleotides are TGTGCCAGCAGCTCAAGGGACAGTTGGGAAAAACTGTTTTTT. Encoded protein: CASSSRDSWEKLFF.

This clone was observed a single time. The DNA of the CDR3 is TGCGCCAGCAGCCCCCGGGCGGGGGGGCTCGGGGAGACCCAGTACTTC. It is translated as CASSPRAGGLGETQYF. The V gene is TRBV5-1, the J gene TRBJ2-5; TRBD2 matches at 9 bases. V was clipped by 4 bases and J by 5 bases; unmatched bases: 12. Germline lookup yields CDR1 SGHRS and CDR2 YFSETQ. The CDR3 totals 16 residues.

The chain joins TRBV6-4 to TRBJ1-2, with TRBD1 matching over 7 bases. Germline lookup yields CDR1 MRHNA and CDR2 SNTAGT. This CDR3 is built from 15 residues. V lost 2 bases, J lost 4 bases, and 7 bases stayed unmatched. CDR3 amino acids: CASSDGGGSGYGYTF. The CDR3 coding sequence is TGTGCCAGCAGTGACGGAGGGGGCAGTGGCTATGGCTACACCTTC.

The chain couples TRBV9 to TRBJ1-3; no definite D call. Deletions cut 3 bases from V and 4 bases from J, with 11 bases between. This CDR3 has 14 residues. Germline loops: CDR1 SGDLS, CDR2 YYNGEE. CDR3 sequence (DNA): TGTGCCAGCAGCGCGACATCTGGGGGAAACACCATATATTTT. Translation gives CASSATSGGNTIYF. Using reference TRBV9 and TRBJ1-3 for the parts outside the CDR3, the full variable domain is DSGVTQTPKHLITATGQRVTLRCSPRSGDLSVYWYQQSLDQGLQFLIQYYNGEERAKGNILERFSAQQFPDLHSELNLSSLELGDSALYFCASSATSGGNTIYFGEGSWLTVV.

The chain couples TRBV7-3 to TRBJ1-1, with D uncertain. CDR1 and CDR2 (germline): SGHTA, FQGTGA. CDR3 length equals 13 residues. V shed 3 bases and J shed 2 bases, with 7 bases lying between them. CDR3 protein: CASSFSDNTEAFF. In nucleotides, the CDR3 is TGTGCCAGCAGCTTCAGTGATAACACTGAAGCTTTCTTT.

For the CDR3, the DNA is TGTGCCAGCAGCTTAGTACAGGGGATAACCAACGTCCTGACTTTC. Its protein product is CASSLVQGITNVLTF. J is TRBJ2-6 and V is TRBV7-9; 7 bases agree with TRBD1. Per germline, CDR1 SEHNR and CDR2 FQNEAQ (reference sequence). The CDR3 loop spans 15 amino acids. Trimming took 1 base from V and 8 from J; bases not matched to a gene: 5.

This clone was seen at least ten times. This rearrangement joins TRBV5-4 to TRBJ2-7, with a tentative D call TRBD1 (6 bases). Germline V CDR1 and CDR2: SGHNT, YYREEE (reference sequence). V gave up 5 bases and J gave up 1 base, with 10 bases separating them. The length of the CDR3 is 13 residues. The CDR3, as DNA: TGTGCCAGCAGAACAGACAGGTCCTACGAGCAGTACTTC. This encodes CASRTDRSYEQYF. Combining the CDR3 with reference TRBV5-4 and TRBJ2-7 gives the whole variable domain ETGVTQSPTHLIKTRGQQVTLRCSSQSGHNTVSWYQQALGQGPQFIFQYYREEENGRGNFPPRFSGLQFPNYSSELNVNALELDDSALYLCASRTDRSYEQYFGPGTRLTVT.

The rearrangement joins TRBV30 to TRBJ2-7; D gene ambiguous. Germline V CDR1 and CDR2: GTSNPN, SVGIG (reference sequence). The CDR3 sequence is 13 residues long. V lost 2 bases to trimming and J lost 3 bases, with 11 bases between them. This CDR3 is CAWSFGRFYEQYF. In nucleotides, the CDR3 is TGTGCCTGGAGTTTTGGCAGATTCTACGAGCAGTACTTC.

The genes are TRBV6-5 and TRBJ2-5, with D possibly matching TRBD1 (7 bases). The CDR3 length is 15 residues. The ends were cut back, 6 bases at V and 5 bases at J, with 19 bases in the middle. Germline CDR1 reads MNHEY; CDR2 reads SVGAGI. The CDR3 nucleotides read TGTGCCAGCAGCGGCGGGGACAGTCTGTGGGAGACCCAGTACTTC. Its translation: CASSGGDSLWETQYF.

The CDR3 is CARDFQETQYF. For the CDR3, the DNA is TGTGCCAGGGACTTCCAAGAGACCCAGTACTTC. V and J are TRBV19 and TRBJ2-5; maybe TRBD2 (5 bases). Germline assignment: CDR1 LNHDA and CDR2 SQIVND (reference sequence). Trimming took off 9 bases at V and 1 base at J, with 6 bases between the two ends. CDR3 size: 11 residues.

The J gene is TRBJ1-3, the V gene TRBV6-5; a possible D gene is TRBD1 (5 bases). CDR1 and CDR2 from the germline V gene are MNHEY and SVGAGI. CDR3 length: 15 amino acids. V was pared by 8 bases and J by 0 bases, with 14 bases between. CDR3 in amino acids: CASLRDSSSGNTIYF. In DNA form, the CDR3 reads TGTGCCAGCCTTAGGGACTCAAGCTCTGGAAACACCATATATTTT.